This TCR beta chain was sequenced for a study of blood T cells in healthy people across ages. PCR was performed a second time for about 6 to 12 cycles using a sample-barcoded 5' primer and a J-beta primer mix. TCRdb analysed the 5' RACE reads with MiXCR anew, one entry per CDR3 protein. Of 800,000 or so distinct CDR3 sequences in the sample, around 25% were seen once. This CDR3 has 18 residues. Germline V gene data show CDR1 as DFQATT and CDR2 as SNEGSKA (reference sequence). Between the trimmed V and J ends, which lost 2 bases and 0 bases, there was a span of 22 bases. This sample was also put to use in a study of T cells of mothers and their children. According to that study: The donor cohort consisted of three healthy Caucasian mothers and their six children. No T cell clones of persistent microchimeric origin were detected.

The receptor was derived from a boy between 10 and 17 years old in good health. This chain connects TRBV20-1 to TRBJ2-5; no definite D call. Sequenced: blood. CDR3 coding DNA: TGCAGTGCTAGACGTCGGTTTGTCCAACCTTGGTACCAAGAGACCCAGTACTTC. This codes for CSARRRFVQPWYQETQYF.